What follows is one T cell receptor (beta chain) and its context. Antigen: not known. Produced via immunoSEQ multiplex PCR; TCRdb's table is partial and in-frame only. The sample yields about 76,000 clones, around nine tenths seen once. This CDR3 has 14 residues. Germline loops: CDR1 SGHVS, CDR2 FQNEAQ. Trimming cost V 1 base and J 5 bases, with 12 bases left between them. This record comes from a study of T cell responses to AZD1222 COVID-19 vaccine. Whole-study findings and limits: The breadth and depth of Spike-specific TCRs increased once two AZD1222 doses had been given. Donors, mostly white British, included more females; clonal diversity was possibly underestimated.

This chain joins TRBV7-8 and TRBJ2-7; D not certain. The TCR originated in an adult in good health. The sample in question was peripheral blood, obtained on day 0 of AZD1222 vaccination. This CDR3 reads CASSLGPSLNEQYF. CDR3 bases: TGTGCCAGCAGCTTAGGGCCCAGTCTCAACGAGCAGTACTTC.